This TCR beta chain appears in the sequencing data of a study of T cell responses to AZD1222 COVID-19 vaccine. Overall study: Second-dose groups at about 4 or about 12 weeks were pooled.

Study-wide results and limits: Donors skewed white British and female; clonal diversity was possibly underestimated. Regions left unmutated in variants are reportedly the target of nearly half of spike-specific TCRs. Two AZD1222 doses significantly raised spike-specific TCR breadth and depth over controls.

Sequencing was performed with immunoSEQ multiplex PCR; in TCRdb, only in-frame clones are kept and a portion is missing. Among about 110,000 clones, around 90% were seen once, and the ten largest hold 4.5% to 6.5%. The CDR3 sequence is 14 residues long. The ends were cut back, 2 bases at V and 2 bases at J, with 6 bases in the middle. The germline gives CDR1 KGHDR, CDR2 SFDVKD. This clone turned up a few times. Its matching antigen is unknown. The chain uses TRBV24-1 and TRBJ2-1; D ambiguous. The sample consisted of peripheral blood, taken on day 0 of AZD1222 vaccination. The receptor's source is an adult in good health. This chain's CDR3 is CATSDWTAYNEQFF. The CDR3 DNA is TGTGCCACCAGTGATTGGACGGCCTACAATGAGCAGTTCTTC.